This section outlines one T cell receptor beta chain sequence together with its context. Its specificity is unknown. Study-level results: Tumor Treg TCRs overlapped most with tumor naive CD4+ cells.

Memory CD4+ T cells were sorted as CD4+CD45RO+CD25- cells. Constant-region reverse primers amplified full-length variable regions, followed by semi-nested Nested Universal Primer A PCR. TCRdb re-called the 5' RACE reads through MiXCR, storing one row per CDR3 protein. The sample contains tens of thousands of distinct CDR3 sequences, 25% to 30% of which appear only once. The junction had 6 bases not matched to a gene; V was cut back by 4 bases and J by 4 bases. This CDR3 is built from 15 residues. In germline, CDR1 is SGHTA, CDR2 FQGNSA. The clonotype comes from a female donor with breast cancer. This chain connects TRBV7-2 to TRBJ1-4; 7 bases line up with TRBD1. Sequenced: memory CD4+ T cells sorted from a lymph node. Subset in this sample: memory CD4+ T cells, CD4+CD45RO+CD25-. The CDR3 sequence: CASSSDGTDNEKLFF. DNA of the CDR3: TGTGCCAGCAGCTCAGATGGGACAGATAATGAAAAACTGTTTTTT.